Detailed here is one TCR beta chain. In germline, CDR1 is PRHDT, CDR2 FYEKMQ (reference sequence). The ends were cut back, 3 bases at V and 6 bases at J, with 9 bases in the middle. CDR3 length: 12 amino acids. The data were taken from a study of blood T cell repertoires in COVID-19. Study context: Samples representing acute and convalescent COVID-19 were sourced from the United States, Italy and Spain. From T cells, B-cell-depleted T cells, or PBMCs came the material, which was cDNA or gDNA.

Original methodology: Researchers report that nucleated cell counts were estimated from reference gene primer amplification. Profiled with immunoSEQ multiplex PCR; TCRdb holds only in-frame clones, not every one. From that table come the V and J calls and clone size; the DNA was used to work out D and trimming. This sample has 250,000 or so clones, with roughly 90% found just once. V is TRBV13 and J is TRBJ2-7; the D gene is possibly TRBD1 (6 bases). The sequenced material came from peripheral blood. This TCR came from a woman aged 55-70 years with COVID-19, enrolled during active disease. This CDR3 reads CASSFTGFEQYF. CDR3 sequence (DNA): TGTGCCAGCAGCTTCACAGGGTTCGAGCAGTACTTC.